These T cell receptor beta chains were read from a single sample in a study of blood T cell repertoires in COVID-19. Repertoires were generated with immunoSEQ multiplex PCR, while TCRdb's copy carries only in-frame clones and drops some. The sample holds approximately 270,000 clones, around 86% seen once. Sequencing was carried out using PBMCs or T cells enriched from blood (not recorded which). These receptors were collected from a man between 40 and 49 years old who had recovered from COVID-19. Each CDR3 is given with its conserved first and last residue. Each record gives: J gene, V gene, clone size, D gene, CDR3 protein, CDR3 DNA. D genes are given only for firm matches. Only part of the rows carry a size: once, few, many, or a class if the clone is expanded.

TRBJ1-4 | TRBV5-4 | NA | NA | CASSLSPGLAEKLFF | TGTGCCAGCAGCTTGTCTCCGGGACTAGCGGAAAAACTGTTTTTT
TRBJ2-7 | TRBV7-3 | NA | NA | CASSFASGF | TGTGCCAGCAGCTTCGCCAGCGGCTTC
TRBJ2-7 | TRBV7-2 | NA | TRBD2 | CASSLARGGLAGAGEQYF | TGTGCCAGCAGCTTAGCCAGGGGTGGCCTAGCGGGAGCGGGTGAGCAGTACTTC
TRBJ2-4 | TRBV5-1 | NA | TRBD2 | CASSWLAGGENIQYF | TGCGCCAGCAGCTGGCTAGCGGGAGGGGAAAACATTCAGTACTTC
TRBJ2-3 | TRBV5-1 | NA | NA | CASSLSREVRDTQYF | TGCGCCAGCAGCCTCTCCAGGGAGGTGAGAGATACGCAGTATTTT
TRBJ2-7 | TRBV30 | NA | NA | CAGGRGYEQYF | TGTGCCGGGGGGCGGGGGTACGAGCAGTACTTC
TRBJ1-1 | TRBV2 | NA | NA | CASSGQGINTEAFF | TGTGCCAGCAGTGGGCAGGGGATCAACACTGAAGCTTTCTTT
TRBJ2-4 | TRBV7-9 | once | TRBD2 | CASSTQPGLADLAKNIQYF | TGTGCCAGCAGCACTCAACCGGGACTAGCGGACCTAGCCAAAAACATTCAGTACTTC
TRBJ1-6 | TRBV11-2 | few | NA | CASSFGWAGYNSPLHF | TGTGCCAGCAGCTTCGGTTGGGCAGGTTATAATTCACCCCTCCACTTT
TRBJ2-5 | TRBV28 | once | NA | CASSIGTEETQYF | TGTGCCAGCAGTATTGGGACTGAAGAGACCCAGTACTTC
TRBJ2-7 | TRBV7-2 | NA | TRBD2 | CASSSNSGGSYEQYF | TGTGCCAGCAGCTCCAATAGCGGGGGGTCCTACGAGCAGTACTTC
TRBJ1-5 | TRBV6-1 | NA | TRBD1 | CASSELQGGQPQHF | TGTGCCAGCAGTGAACTCCAGGGGGGTCAGCCCCAGCATTTT
TRBJ1-4 | TRBV5-1 | NA | NA | CASSLVQNNEKLFF | TGCGCCAGCAGCTTAGTACAGAATAATGAAAAACTGTTTTTT
TRBJ2-5 | TRBV7-9 | NA | NA | CASSLGQAGQWGAQYF | TGTGCCAGCAGCCTTGGACAGGCCGGCCAGTGGGGGGCCCAGTACTTC
TRBJ1-6 | TRBV27 | NA | NA | CASSLRQSDNSPLHF | TGTGCCAGCAGTCTACGACAGTCGGATAATTCACCCCTCCACTTT
TRBJ2-1 | TRBV7-2 | NA | TRBD1 | CASSAGTGFGEQFF | TGTGCCAGCAGCGCCGGGACAGGGTTTGGTGAGCAGTTCTTC
TRBJ2-7 | TRBV2 | NA | TRBD2 | CASTSIERGEREQYF | TGTGCCAGCACCTCAATCGAGCGGGGAGAACGCGAGCAGTACTTC
TRBJ1-1 | TRBV7-6 | NA | NA | CASRVQPNTEAFF | TGTGCCAGCAGGGTACAACCGAACACTGAAGCTTTCTTT
TRBJ1-1 | TRBV12-3/TRBV12-4 | NA | NA | CASGTGFEAFF | TGTGCCAGCGGTACGGGGTTCGAAGCTTTCTTT
TRBJ1-1 | TRBV11-3 | NA | NA | CASSLGQGMNTEAFF | TGTGCCAGCAGCTTAGGGCAGGGAATGAACACTGAAGCTTTCTTT
TRBJ2-2 | TRBV5-6 | NA | TRBD1 | CASSLQTGTGELFF | TGTGCCAGCAGCCTACAGACAGGGACCGGGGAGCTGTTTTTT
TRBJ1-3 | TRBV7-8 | NA | NA | CASSFNQPGDSGNTIYF | TGTGCCAGCAGCTTTAATCAGCCGGGGGACTCTGGAAACACCATATATTTT
TRBJ2-1 | TRBV18 | NA | NA | CASSPPPGQGPNEQFF | TGTGCCAGCTCACCACCTCCAGGGCAGGGTCCCAATGAGCAGTTCTTC
TRBJ2-5 | TRBV4-2 | NA | TRBD1 | CASSQAIYGTGGRETQYF | TGTGCCAGCAGCCAAGCGATTTACGGAACAGGGGGACGAGAGACCCAGTACTTC
TRBJ1-5 | TRBV28 | NA | TRBD1 | CASSATGDNQPQHF | TGTGCCAGCAGTGCGACAGGGGACAATCAGCCCCAGCATTTT
TRBJ1-4 | TRBV10-3 | NA | TRBD1 | CAISERTGSEKLFF | TGTGCCATCAGTGAGAGGACAGGGAGTGAAAAACTGTTTTTT
TRBJ1-2 | TRBV9 | NA | TRBD1 | CASSVVPGQIGGYTF | TGTGCCAGCAGCGTAGTCCCGGGACAGATCGGTGGCTACACCTTC
TRBJ2-1 | TRBV6-5 | NA | NA | CASSFLAEQFF | TGTGCCAGCAGTTTCCTAGCTGAGCAGTTCTTC
TRBJ1-1 | TRBV6-5 | NA | TRBD1 | CASSRQGVWGTEAFF | TGTGCCAGCAGTAGGCAGGGGGTTTGGGGCACTGAAGCTTTCTTT
TRBJ1-4 | TRBV3-1/TRBV3-2 | NA | TRBD1 | CASSQAGQGIEKLFF | TGTGCCAGCAGCCAAGCGGGACAGGGGATTGAAAAACTGTTTTTT
TRBJ1-4 | TRBV27 | NA | NA | CASSFLPPRGYGEKLFF | TGTGCCAGCAGTTTTCTCCCCCCGCGGGGTTACGGTGAAAAACTGTTTTTT
TRBJ1-1 | TRBV6-5 | few | NA | CASYQVFVNTEAFF | TGTGCCAGTTACCAGGTTTTTGTGAACACTGAAGCTTTCTTT
TRBJ2-1 | TRBV27 | once | NA | CASSLTLGSNEQFF | TGTGCCAGCAGTCTAACCTTGGGGAGCAATGAGCAGTTCTTC
TRBJ1-1 | TRBV11-3 | few | TRBD1 | CASSNRGNTEAFF | TGTGCCAGCAGCAACAGGGGGAACACTGAAGCTTTCTTT
TRBJ2-2 | TRBV28 | NA | NA | CASSQNTGELFF | TGTGCCAGCAGTCAAAACACCGGGGAGCTGTTTTTT
TRBJ2-5 | TRBV7-6 | NA | NA | CASSLVAQTQYF | TGTGCCAGCAGCTTAGTGGCCCAGACCCAGTACTTC
TRBJ2-1 | TRBV9 | NA | TRBD2 | CASSVGTETSGELFF | TGTGCCAGCAGCGTAGGAACCGAAACTAGCGGGGAGTTGTTCTTC
TRBJ1-6 | TRBV6-1 | NA | TRBD1 | CASSEDSGGSPLHF | TGTGCCAGCAGTGAAGACTCAGGGGGTTCACCCCTCCACTTT
TRBJ2-2 | TRBV19 | NA | NA | CASSRQQGIDTGELFF | TGTGCCAGTAGTAGGCAGCAGGGTATCGACACCGGGGAGCTGTTTTTT
TRBJ1-2 | TRBV9 | once | NA | CASSVGLTGGANGYTF | TGTGCCAGCAGCGTAGGTCTCACGGGGGGCGCGAATGGCTACACCTTC
TRBJ1-3 | TRBV5-4 | NA | NA | CASSPGPQGIGSGNTIYF | TGTGCCAGCAGCCCTGGACCACAGGGTATAGGCTCTGGAAACACCATATATTTT